This is a list of T cell receptor beta chains from one sample in a study of regulatory T cells in long-lasting Graves disease. TCRdb re-derived calls from the multiplex PCR reads in MiXCR, one entry per CDR3 protein. The sample shows about 300,000 distinct CDR3 sequences, 22% of them seen only once. Sequences were derived from peripheral blood mononuclear cells (PBMCs), sampled when the disease was refractory, from a patient treated with antithyroid drugs. Source of these receptors: a female donor with Graves disease. The CDR3 runs from the conserved cysteine through the conserved F or W. The D gene is left open where the match is weak. Rows give clone size only sometimes, using once, few, many, or a class for an expanded clone.

TRBV10-3,TRBD1,many,TRBJ1-1,TGTGCCATCAGTGAGCGACAGGGGGACACTGAAGCTTTCTTT,CAISERQGDTEAFF
TRBV3-1,TRBD2,many,TRBJ2-7,TGTGCCAGCGGGCTAGCGGGTGGATACGAGCAGTACTTC,CASGLAGGYEQYF
TRBV5-1,TRBD2,NA,TRBJ2-1,TGCGCCAGCAGCTTGGAACTAGCGGGGTACAATGAGCAGTTCTTC,CASSLELAGYNEQFF
TRBV27,TRBD2,many,TRBJ2-7,TGTGCCAGCGCCAATTTGGCCTTAGCGGGACCAGCCTACGAGCAGTACTTC,CASANLALAGPAYEQYF
TRBV5-1,NA,NA,TRBJ1-5,TGCGCCAGCAGCTCCGAGGGGCTGGATTATCAGCCCCAGCATTTT,CASSSEGLDYQPQHF
TRBV4-2,NA,NA,TRBJ1-1,TGTGCCAGCAGCCAACAGGGAGACACTGAAGCTTTCTTT,CASSQQGDTEAFF
TRBV5-1,TRBD1,few,TRBJ2-7,TGCGCCAGCAGCTTGGAACCGGGGACAGAAACGTCGCAGTACTTC,CASSLEPGTETSQYF
TRBV28,NA,many,TRBJ2-5,TGTGCCAGCAGTTCTGGCAGAGAAGAGACCCAGTACTTC,CASSSGREETQYF
TRBV30,TRBD2,few,TRBJ2-4,TGTGCCTGGAGTGTGGAACTAGCGACCAAAAACATTCAGTACTTC,CAWSVELATKNIQYF
TRBV6-5,NA,NA,TRBJ2-4,TGTGCCAGCAGTTACACGGTAGCCAAAAACATTCAGTACTTC,CASSYTVAKNIQYF
TRBV24-1,NA,few,TRBJ2-1,TGTGCCACCAGTGGACCCCGGGCCGTAGAGCAGTTCTTC,CATSGPRAVEQFF
TRBV7-3,TRBD2,many,TRBJ2-5,TGTGCCAGCAGCCGGGGACTAGCGGGAGGGAGTGAGACCCAGTACTTC,CASSRGLAGGSETQYF
TRBV30,TRBD1,NA,TRBJ1-2,TGTGCCTGGAGTGGCGGACAGGACTGGGGCTATGGCTACACCTTC,CAWSGGQDWGYGYTF
TRBV3-1,NA,many,TRBJ2-7,TGTGCCAGCAGCCAAGATTACGGCTCCTACGAGCAGTACTTC,CASSQDYGSYEQYF
TRBV28,NA,NA,TRBJ2-7,TGTGCCAGCAGCCGACCCCGCCCGAGCTCCTACGAGCAGTACTTC,CASSRPRPSSYEQYF
TRBV15,NA,few,TRBJ2-7,TGTGCCACCAGCAGGGGCCGGGACTACGAGCAGTACTTC,CATSRGRDYEQYF
TRBV13,TRBD2,many,TRBJ2-5,TGTGCCAGCAGCTTAATTGCTGGGAGGGCTAGCGGCCAAGAGACCCAGTACTTC,CASSLIAGRASGQETQYF
TRBV7-2,NA,many,TRBJ1-5,TGTGCCAGCAGCTTAAACCCAGGGAATCAGCCCCAGCATTTT,CASSLNPGNQPQHF
TRBV6-9,NA,many,TRBJ1-2,TGTGCCAGCAGTTACCGGTCGGGATATGGAGGCTACACCTTC,CASSYRSGYGGYTF
TRBV3-1,TRBD2,NA,TRBJ2-7,TGTGCCAGCAGCCAAGTTTCTAGCGGGATATACGAGCAGTACTTC,CASSQVSSGIYEQYF
TRBV20-1,NA,many,TRBJ1-5,TGCAGTGTGGTAGATTATAGCAATCAGCCCCAGCATTTT,CSVVDYSNQPQHF
TRBV19,NA,NA,TRBJ1-4,TGTGCCAGCTGCCTCGGAGGCGCGAATGAAAAACTGTTTTTT,CASCLGGANEKLFF
TRBV15,TRBD2,few,TRBJ2-7,TGTGCCACCAGCAGAGATGTTGGGCTAGCGGGATACGAGCAGTACTTC,CATSRDVGLAGYEQYF
TRBV15,NA,few,TRBJ2-1,TGTGCCACCAGCAGAGATGCCGGCTTCGCGCCCAACAATGAGCAGTTCTTC,CATSRDAGFAPNNEQFF
TRBV6-1,NA,NA,TRBJ2-1,TGTGCCAGCTGTCACCTCCAGGGTGATATGGGAAATGAGCAGTTCTTC,CASCHLQGDMGNEQFF
TRBV20-1,NA,many,TRBJ2-7,TGCAGTGCTGGTGACAGGATTTACTCCTACGAGCAGTACTTC,CSAGDRIYSYEQYF
TRBV5-1,TRBD2,few,TRBJ2-1,TGCGCCAGCAGCCAGACTAGCGGCTCCTACAATGAGCAGTTCTTC,CASSQTSGSYNEQFF
TRBV6-2/TRBV6-3,TRBD2,few,TRBJ2-5,TGTGCCAGCAGTCGGGGACTAGCGGGAGGGGGGGAGACCCAGTACTTC,CASSRGLAGGGETQYF
TRBV6-2/TRBV6-3,TRBD2,few,TRBJ2-1,TGTGCCAGCAGTTACGTAGCGGGAGACTACTACAATGAGCAGTTCTTC,CASSYVAGDYYNEQFF
TRBV19,TRBD1,NA,TRBJ1-1,TGTGCCAATAGCCGCTCCGGGACAGTGAACACTGAAGCTTTCTTT,CANSRSGTVNTEAFF
TRBV7-7,TRBD2,NA,TRBJ2-5,TGTGCTAGCAGCTTAGCGGGAGAGCCGGAGACCCAGTACTTC,CASSLAGEPETQYF
TRBV28,TRBD1,NA,TRBJ2-1,TGTGCCAGCAGTTTATGGACAGGGGCCCTGGGGGACAATGAGCAGTTCTTC,CASSLWTGALGDNEQFF
TRBV9,NA,many,TRBJ2-5,TGTGCCAGCAGCCCCCAGCGTCTCGAGGGAGAGACCCAGTACTTC,CASSPQRLEGETQYF
TRBV6-1,TRBD2,NA,TRBJ2-3,TGTGCCAGCAGCTCCCGGGAGGCTAGCACAGATACGCAGTATTTT,CASSSREASTDTQYF
TRBV2,NA,many,TRBJ1-5,TGTGCCAGCAAGGGACTGCAAGGGAATCAGCCCCAGCATTTT,CASKGLQGNQPQHF
TRBV20-1,NA,many,TRBJ1-3,TGCAGTGCTAGACTCAGGGGCTCTGGAAACACCATATATTTT,CSARLRGSGNTIYF
TRBV7-2,TRBD2,few,TRBJ2-1,TGTGCCAGCAGCCGGGGCGGGGGAGGGTACAATGAGCAGTTCTTC,CASSRGGGGYNEQFF
TRBV7-2,NA,many,TRBJ2-7,TGTGCCAGCAGCTTAGCGAAGTACGAGCAGTACTTC,CASSLAKYEQYF
TRBV4-3,NA,NA,TRBJ1-1,TGCGCCAGCAGCCACGACTCAAGGAGTGGAACTGAAGCTTTCTTT,CASSHDSRSGTEAFF
TRBV6-1,NA,few,TRBJ2-7,TGTGCCAGCAGTGCCGGGACGGAAATTTACGAGCAGTACTTC,CASSAGTEIYEQYF